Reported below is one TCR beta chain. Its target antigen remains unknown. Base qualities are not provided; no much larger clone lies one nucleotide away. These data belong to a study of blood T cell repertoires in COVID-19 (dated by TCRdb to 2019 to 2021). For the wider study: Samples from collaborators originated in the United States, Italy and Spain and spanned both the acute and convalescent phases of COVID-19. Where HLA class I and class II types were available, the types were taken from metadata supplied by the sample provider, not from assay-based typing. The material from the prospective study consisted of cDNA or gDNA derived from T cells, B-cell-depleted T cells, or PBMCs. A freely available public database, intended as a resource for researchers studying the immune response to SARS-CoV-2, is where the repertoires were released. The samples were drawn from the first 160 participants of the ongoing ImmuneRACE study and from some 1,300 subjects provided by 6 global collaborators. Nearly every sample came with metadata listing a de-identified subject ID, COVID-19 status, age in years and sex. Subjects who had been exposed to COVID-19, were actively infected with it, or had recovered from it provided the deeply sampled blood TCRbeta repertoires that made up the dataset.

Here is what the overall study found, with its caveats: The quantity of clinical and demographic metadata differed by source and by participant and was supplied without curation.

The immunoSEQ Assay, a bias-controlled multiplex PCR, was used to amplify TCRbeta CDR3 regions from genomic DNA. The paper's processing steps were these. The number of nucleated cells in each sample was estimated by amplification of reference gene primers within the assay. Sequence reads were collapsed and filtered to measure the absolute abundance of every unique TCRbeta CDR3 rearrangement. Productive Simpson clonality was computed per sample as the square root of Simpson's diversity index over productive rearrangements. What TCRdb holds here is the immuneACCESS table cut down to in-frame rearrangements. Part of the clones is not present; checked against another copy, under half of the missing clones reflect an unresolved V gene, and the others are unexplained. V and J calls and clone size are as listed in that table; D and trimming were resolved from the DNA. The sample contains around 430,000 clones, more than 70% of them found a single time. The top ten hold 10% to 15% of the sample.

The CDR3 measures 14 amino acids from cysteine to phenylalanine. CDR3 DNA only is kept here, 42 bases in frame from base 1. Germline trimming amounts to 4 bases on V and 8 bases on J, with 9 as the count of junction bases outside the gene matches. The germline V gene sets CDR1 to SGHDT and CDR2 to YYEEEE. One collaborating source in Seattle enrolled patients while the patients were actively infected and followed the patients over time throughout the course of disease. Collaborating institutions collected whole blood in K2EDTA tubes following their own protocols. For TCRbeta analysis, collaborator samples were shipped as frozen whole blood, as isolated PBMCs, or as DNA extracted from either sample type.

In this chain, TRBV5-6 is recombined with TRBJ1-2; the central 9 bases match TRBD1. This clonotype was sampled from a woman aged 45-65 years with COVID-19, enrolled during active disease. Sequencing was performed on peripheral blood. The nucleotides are TGTGCCAGCAGCGGGTGGACAGGGGTTCAAGGCTACACCTTC. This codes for CASSGWTGVQGYTF.